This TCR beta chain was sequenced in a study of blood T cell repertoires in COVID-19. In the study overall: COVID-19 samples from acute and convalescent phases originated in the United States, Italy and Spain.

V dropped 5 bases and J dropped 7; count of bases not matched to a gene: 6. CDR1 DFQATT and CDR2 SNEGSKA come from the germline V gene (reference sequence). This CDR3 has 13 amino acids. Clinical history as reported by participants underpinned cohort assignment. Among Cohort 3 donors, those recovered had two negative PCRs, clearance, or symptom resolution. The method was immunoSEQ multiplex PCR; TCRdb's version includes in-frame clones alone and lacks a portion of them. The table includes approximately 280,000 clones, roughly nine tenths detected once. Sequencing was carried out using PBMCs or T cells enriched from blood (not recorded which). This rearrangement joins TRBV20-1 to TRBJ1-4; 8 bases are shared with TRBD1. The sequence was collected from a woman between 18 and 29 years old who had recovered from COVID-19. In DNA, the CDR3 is TGCAGTGCTCGTGGACAGGGAAGTGAAAAACTGTTTTTT. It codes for CSARGQGSEKLFF.